Listed here are 14 T cell receptor beta chains from one sample, sequenced in a study of cytomegalovirus exposure and HLA in healthy donors. It was with 60 Vbeta and 13 Jbeta primers that the PCR ran. Sequenced by immunoSEQ multiplex PCR; TCRdb stores in-frame clones only, minus some. The sample holds about 200,000 clones; around four fifths are singletons and the top ten take roughly 2.5%. Sequenced: PBMCs. Receptors originate from a woman aged 40-49 years in good health and CMV-seronegative.

The J gene is TRBJ2-3, the V gene TRBV13; 7 positions match TRBD1. Trimming at V came to 4 bases and at J to 2 bases, leaving 9 bases not matched to a gene. The germline V gene has CDR1 PRHDT and CDR2 FYEKMQ (reference sequence). The CDR3 contains 16 residues. The CDR3 bases are TGTGCCAGCAGCTACATCACAGGGGATCTCACAGATACGCAGTATTTT. Encoded protein: CASSYITGDLTDTQYF.

The rearrangement uses TRBV15 and TRBJ1-5, with TRBD1 matching 12 bases. CDR3 length equals 17 residues. V gave up 3 bases and J gave up 3 bases; unmatched junction bases: 6. Germline assignment: CDR1 LNHNV and CDR2 YYDKDF (reference sequence). CDR3 in amino acids: CATSRTGTGGLNQPQHF. CDR3 nucleotides: TGTGCCACCAGCAGGACCGGGACAGGGGGCCTCAATCAGCCCCAGCATTTT.

With regard to this clone: Other DNA sequences from this sample encode an identical CDR3 as well. The V and J genes are TRBV5-4 and TRBJ2-7; 10 bases line up with TRBD1. The CDR3 runs to 14 residues. Germline loops: CDR1 SGHNT, CDR2 YYREEE (reference sequence). The V segment lost 4 bases and the J segment 3 bases; nucleotides outside the gene matches: 4. Here the CDR3 reads CASSPGQGSYEQYF. CDR3 nucleotides: TGTGCCAGCAGCCCGGGACAGGGGAGCTACGAGCAGTACTTC.

About this clone: The same CDR3 can be traced to other DNA sequences in this sample. This CDR3 reads CASSPGQGMNTEAFF. DNA of the CDR3: TGTGCCAGCTCCCCGGGACAGGGGATGAACACTGAAGCTTTCTTT. V is TRBV18 and J is TRBJ1-1; 10 bases agree with TRBD1. Trimming took 6 bases from V and 0 from J; bases not matched to a gene: 4. Germline lookup yields CDR1 KGHSH and CDR2 LQKENI. The CDR3 has 15 amino acids.

V gene TRBV9 combines with J gene TRBJ2-5, with 8 nucleotides matching TRBD1. The CDR3 consists of 14 residues. Germline V lookup: CDR1 SGDLS, CDR2 YYNGEE. The V gene end was trimmed by 2 bases and the J gene end by 3 bases; junction bases not matched to a gene: 3. The CDR3 here is CASSVGTGKETQYF. In DNA, the CDR3 is TGTGCCAGCAGCGTTGGGACAGGTAAAGAGACCCAGTACTTC.

This chain connects TRBV6-6 to TRBJ2-7; D ambiguous. This CDR3 region has 14 residues. The germline V gene has CDR1 MNHNY and CDR2 SVGAGI (reference sequence). Trimming removed 2 bases from V and 2 bases from J, with 10 bases in between. CDR3 DNA sequence: TGTGCCAGCAGTTACGGTAGGCAGGCCTACGAGCAGTACTTC. Protein: CASSYGRQAYEQYF.

The chain uses TRBV30 and TRBJ2-7; TRBD1 agrees at 11 bases. CDR3 length: 15 amino acids. Trimming took 5 bases from V and 7 from J; bases not matched to a gene: 13. Germline V gene lookup returns CDR1 GTSNPN and CDR2 SVGIG (reference sequence). The CDR3 DNA sequence: TGTGCCTGGCGCCGCGGACAGGGGGCTTCGTGGGAGCAGTACTTC. Translated: CAWRRGQGASWEQYF.

This chain links TRBV19 with TRBJ2-3; 9 bases match TRBD1. Trimming at V came to 8 bases and at J to 5 bases, leaving 11 bases not matched to a gene. The germline CDR1 and CDR2 sequences are LNHDA and SQIVND (reference sequence). The CDR3 runs to 15 residues. The CDR3 nucleotides read TGTGCCAGTGCTGCCGGGACAGGGTGGGGAGATACGCAGTATTTT. This codes for CASAAGTGWGDTQYF.

The J gene is TRBJ2-1, the V gene TRBV7-8; no clear D. Trimming left V 4 bases short and J 6 bases short, with 19 bases between. Germline CDR1 SGHVS, CDR2 FQNEAQ. The CDR3 extends over 16 amino acids. CDR3 amino acids: CASSSLTTESSNEQFF. CDR3 nucleotide sequence: TGTGCCAGCAGCTCCCTAACTACCGAGAGCTCCAATGAGCAGTTCTTC.

V and J are TRBV6-5 and TRBJ1-5; D not resolved. V was pared by 6 bases and J by 0 bases, with 12 bases between. CDR1 and CDR2 from the germline V gene are MNHEY and SVGAGI. There are 15 residues in the CDR3. CDR3 in DNA: TGTGCCAGCAGCCGCAAACAGTATAGCAATCAGCCCCAGCATTTT. Encoded protein: CASSRKQYSNQPQHF.

This chain joins TRBV6-5 and TRBJ2-7; the D is unclear. Germline CDR1 MNHEY, CDR2 SVGAGI. CDR3 size: 13 residues. With 10 bases removed from V and 2 bases from J, the gap between germline ends came to 15 bases. In nucleotides, the CDR3 is TGTGCCACATCTGAAGATGGCCCCTACGAGCAGTACTTC. Translated, it gives CATSEDGPYEQYF.

The chain joins TRBV7-8 to TRBJ2-5; unclear D gene. The CDR3 is 14 amino acids. Trimming shortened V by 2 bases and J by 1 base, and 8 bases separated the two germline ends. Per germline, CDR1 SGHVS and CDR2 FQNEAQ. The CDR3 loop is CASSLTVLQETQYF. The CDR3 DNA follows: TGTGCCAGCAGCTTAACCGTACTCCAAGAGACCCAGTACTTC.

The chain joins TRBV10-3 to TRBJ1-5, with D possibly matching TRBD1 (5 bases). Germline loops: CDR1 ENHRY, CDR2 SYGVKD. CDR3 size: 16 residues. The ends were cut back, 0 bases at V and 6 bases at J, with 15 bases in the middle. The CDR3, as DNA: TGTGCCATCAGTGAGTCGGGGGGGTCCGTCGGTCAGCCCCAGCATTTT. It encodes CAISESGGSVGQPQHF.

V gene TRBV2 combines with J gene TRBJ2-3; TRBD2 is a possible D gene (6 bases). V was shortened by 8 bases and J by 5 bases, with 11 bases between the two germline ends. This CDR3 has 12 residues. CDR1 SNHLY and CDR2 FYNNEI come from the germline V gene. CDR3 DNA: TGTGCCAGCGGAGGGCCTTTAGATACGCAGTATTTT. Amino acid sequence: CASGGPLDTQYF.